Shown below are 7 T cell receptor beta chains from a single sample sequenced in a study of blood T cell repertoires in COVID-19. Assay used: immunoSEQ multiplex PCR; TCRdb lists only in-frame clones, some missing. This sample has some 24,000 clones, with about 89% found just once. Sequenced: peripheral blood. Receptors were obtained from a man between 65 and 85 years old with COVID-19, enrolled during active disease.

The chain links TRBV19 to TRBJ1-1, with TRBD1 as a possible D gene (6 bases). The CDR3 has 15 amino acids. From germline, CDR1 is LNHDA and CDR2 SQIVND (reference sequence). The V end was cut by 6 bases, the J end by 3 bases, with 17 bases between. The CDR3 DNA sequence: TGTGCCAGTAGACGCGGTGCAGGGGAGTACACTGAAGCTTTCTTT. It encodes CASRRGAGEYTEAFF.

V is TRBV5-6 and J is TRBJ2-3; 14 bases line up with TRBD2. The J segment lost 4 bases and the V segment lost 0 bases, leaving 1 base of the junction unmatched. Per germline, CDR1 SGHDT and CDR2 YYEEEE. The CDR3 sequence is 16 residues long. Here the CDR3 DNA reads TGTGCCAGCAGCTTGGAGACTAGCGGGGGGGCAGATACGCAGTATTTT. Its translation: CASSLETSGGADTQYF.

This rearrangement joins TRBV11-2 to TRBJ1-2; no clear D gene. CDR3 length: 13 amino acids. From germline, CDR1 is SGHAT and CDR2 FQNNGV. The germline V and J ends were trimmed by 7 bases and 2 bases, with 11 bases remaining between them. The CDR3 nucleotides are TGTGCCAGCAACACCGGACTCAACTATGGCTACACCTTC. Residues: CASNTGLNYGYTF. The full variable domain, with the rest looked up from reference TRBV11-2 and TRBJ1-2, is EAGVAQSPRYKIIEKRQSVAFWCNPISGHATLYWYQQILGQGPKLLIQFQNNGVVDDSQLPKDRFSAERLKGVDSTLKIQPAKLEDSAVYLCASNTGLNYGYTFGSGTRLTVV.

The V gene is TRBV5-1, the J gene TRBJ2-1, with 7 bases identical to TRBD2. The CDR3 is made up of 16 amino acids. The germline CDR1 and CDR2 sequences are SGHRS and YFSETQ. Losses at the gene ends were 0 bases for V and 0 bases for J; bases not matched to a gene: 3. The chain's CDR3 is CASSLGLADSYNEQFF. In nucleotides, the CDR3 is TGCGCCAGCAGCTTGGGCCTAGCGGACTCCTACAATGAGCAGTTCTTC.

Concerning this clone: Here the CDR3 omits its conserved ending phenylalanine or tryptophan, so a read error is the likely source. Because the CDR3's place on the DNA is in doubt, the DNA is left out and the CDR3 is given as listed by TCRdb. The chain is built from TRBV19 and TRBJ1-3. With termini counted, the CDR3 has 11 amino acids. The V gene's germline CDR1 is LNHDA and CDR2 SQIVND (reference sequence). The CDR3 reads CASSPGDRMEV.

CDR3 region: CSVDRLAGGDEQFF. CDR3 in DNA: TGCAGCGTTGATCGCCTAGCGGGAGGGGATGAGCAGTTCTTC. The chain employs TRBV29-1 and TRBJ2-1; 12 bases align to TRBD2. Losses at the gene ends were 3 bases for V and 8 bases for J; bases not matched to a gene: 5. The CDR3 is 14 amino acids. Per the germline V gene, CDR1 is SQVTM and CDR2 is ANQGSEA.

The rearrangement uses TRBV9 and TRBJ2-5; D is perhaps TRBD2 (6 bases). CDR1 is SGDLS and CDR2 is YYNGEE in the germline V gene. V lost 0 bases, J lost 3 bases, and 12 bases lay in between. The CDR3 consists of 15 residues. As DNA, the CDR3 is TGTGCCAGCAGCGTAGATCCGGGACTTAAAGAGACCCAGTACTTC. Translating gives CASSVDPGLKETQYF.